The text below deals with one T cell receptor beta chain. What it recognizes is unknown. At one end the junction does not follow the germline gene, possibly because of a read error. This specimen comes from a study of cytomegalovirus exposure and HLA in healthy donors. Broader study findings: TCR beta chains numbering 164 were designated cytomegalovirus-associated.

PCR involved 60 Vbeta and 13 Jbeta primers. This table comes from immunoSEQ multiplex PCR, and its TCRdb copy is limited to in-frame clones, with some not included. The sample consists of 200,000 to 250,000 clones, under 90% of them appearing once. CDR1 is SGHVS, CDR2 FNYEAQ, per germline. This CDR3 has 10 amino acids. The receptor's source is a human donor in good health. Sequenced sample: PBMCs. The chain joins TRBV7-6 to TRBJ2-3; 7 bases are a match to TRBD2. CDR3 region: CAGRDFLNGF. DNA for the CDR3: TGTGCCGGGAGGGACTTCCTCAATGGTTTT. The variable domain in full, with the rest retrieved from reference TRBV7-6 and TRBJ2-3, is GAGVSQSPRYKVTKRGQDVALRCDPISGHVSLYWYRQALGQGPEFLTYFNYEAQQDKSGLPNDRFSAERPEGSISTLTIQRTEQRDSAMYRCAGRDFLNGFGPGTRLTVL.